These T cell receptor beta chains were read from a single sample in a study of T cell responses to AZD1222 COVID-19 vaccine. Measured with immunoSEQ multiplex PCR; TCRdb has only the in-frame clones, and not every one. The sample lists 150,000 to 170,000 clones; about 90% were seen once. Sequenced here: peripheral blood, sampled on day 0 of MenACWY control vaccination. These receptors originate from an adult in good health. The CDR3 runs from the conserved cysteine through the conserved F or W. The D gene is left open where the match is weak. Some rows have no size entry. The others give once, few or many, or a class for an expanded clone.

CDR3nt: TGTGCCTGGAGCCAGGGGGCCGGTCAGCCCCAGCATTTT; CDR3aa: CAWSQGAGQPQHF; abundance: .; d_gene: TRBD1; v_gene: TRBV30; j_gene: TRBJ1-5
CDR3nt: TGTGCCAGCACTCCAGGGGAAAAACTGTTTTTT; CDR3aa: CASTPGEKLFF; abundance: .; d_gene: .; v_gene: TRBV12-3/TRBV12-4; j_gene: TRBJ1-4
CDR3nt: TGCGCCAGCAGCCAAGGACTAGCGGGGGGGACCTCGTACAATGAGCAGTTCTTC; CDR3aa: CASSQGLAGGTSYNEQFF; abundance: .; d_gene: TRBD2; v_gene: TRBV4-1; j_gene: TRBJ2-1
CDR3nt: TGTGCCAGCAGCACGAGCGGCGGGTCCTACGAGCAGTACTTC; CDR3aa: CASSTSGGSYEQYF; abundance: .; d_gene: .; v_gene: TRBV9; j_gene: TRBJ2-7
CDR3nt: TGCGCCAGCAGCTTGGAAGTAAGAGTCCAAAACATTCAGTACTTC; CDR3aa: CASSLEVRVQNIQYF; abundance: .; d_gene: .; v_gene: TRBV5-1; j_gene: TRBJ2-4
CDR3nt: TGTGCCAGCAAGGGGGACCTTAGCTCCTACGAGCAGTACTTC; CDR3aa: CASKGDLSSYEQYF; abundance: .; d_gene: .; v_gene: TRBV2; j_gene: TRBJ2-7
CDR3nt: TGTGCCAGCAGCCAAGGGAGGGGTTCTGTCGGCTACACCTTC; CDR3aa: CASSQGRGSVGYTF; abundance: .; d_gene: .; v_gene: TRBV3-1/TRBV3-2; j_gene: TRBJ1-2
CDR3nt: TGCGCCAGCAGCTTGACACGTCCGGCGGGGAATCTTGGCTACACCTTC; CDR3aa: CASSLTRPAGNLGYTF; abundance: .; d_gene: .; v_gene: TRBV5-1; j_gene: TRBJ1-2
CDR3nt: TGTGCCAGCAGCCGTACTACCTACAATGAGCAGTTCTTC; CDR3aa: CASSRTTYNEQFF; abundance: .; d_gene: .; v_gene: TRBV7-8; j_gene: TRBJ2-1
CDR3nt: TGTGCCAGCAGTTCTGCCGGCCGACCTGATAATTCACCCCTCCACTTT; CDR3aa: CASSSAGRPDNSPLHF; abundance: .; d_gene: .; v_gene: TRBV6-5; j_gene: TRBJ1-6
CDR3nt: TGTGCCAGCAGCGAAGGTCGGGGGAATGAGCAGTTCTTC; CDR3aa: CASSEGRGNEQFF; abundance: .; d_gene: .; v_gene: TRBV7-9; j_gene: TRBJ2-1
CDR3nt: TGTGCCACCACAACTGAAGCTTTCTTT; CDR3aa: CATTTEAFF; abundance: .; d_gene: .; v_gene: TRBV3-1/TRBV3-2; j_gene: TRBJ1-1
CDR3nt: TGTGCCAGCAGTTTATCCGGTAACTATGGCTACACCTTC; CDR3aa: CASSLSGNYGYTF; abundance: .; d_gene: .; v_gene: TRBV27; j_gene: TRBJ1-2
CDR3nt: TGTGCCAGTAGTCCCACCACCAGGGCCACAGATACGCAGTATTTT; CDR3aa: CASSPTTRATDTQYF; abundance: .; d_gene: .; v_gene: TRBV19; j_gene: TRBJ2-3
CDR3nt: TGTGCCAGCAGCTTATACCGCCGGGGTAGCGGGAGTCTAGATACGCAGTATTTT; CDR3aa: CASSLYRRGSGSLDTQYF; abundance: .; d_gene: TRBD2; v_gene: TRBV7-3; j_gene: TRBJ2-3
CDR3nt: TGTGCCAGCAGGTCGTATCGGACAGGGGACAATCAGCCCCAGCATTTT; CDR3aa: CASRSYRTGDNQPQHF; abundance: .; d_gene: TRBD1; v_gene: TRBV5-6; j_gene: TRBJ1-5
CDR3nt: TGTGCCAGCAGCTCGCGAGGTGGTTTGAACACTGAAGCTTTCTTT; CDR3aa: CASSSRGGLNTEAFF; abundance: .; d_gene: .; v_gene: TRBV7-2; j_gene: TRBJ1-1
CDR3nt: TGTGCCTGGAGAAGGACGCCCGACGGCGAGCAGTACTTC; CDR3aa: CAWRRTPDGEQYF; abundance: .; d_gene: .; v_gene: TRBV30; j_gene: TRBJ2-7
CDR3nt: TGTGCCAGCAGCCGAACAATGAACACTGAAGCTTTCTTT; CDR3aa: CASSRTMNTEAFF; abundance: .; d_gene: .; v_gene: TRBV7-3; j_gene: TRBJ1-1
CDR3nt: TGCGCCAGCAGCCAAGTCGGGGACATCTTCTCACCCCTCCACTTT; CDR3aa: CASSQVGDIFSPLHF; abundance: .; d_gene: .; v_gene: TRBV4-1; j_gene: TRBJ1-6
CDR3nt: TGTGCCAGCAGTCGACTAGCGGGAACCTACGAGCAGTACTTC; CDR3aa: CASSRLAGTYEQYF; abundance: .; d_gene: TRBD2; v_gene: TRBV2; j_gene: TRBJ2-7
CDR3nt: TGCAGTGCTAGTAGGGGTTGGACTAGCGTGGAGGATAACCACTACGAGCAGTACTTC; CDR3aa: CSASRGWTSVEDNHYEQYF; abundance: .; d_gene: TRBD2; v_gene: TRBV20-1; j_gene: TRBJ2-7
CDR3nt: TGTGCCATCAAAGGGGGAGAAAAGGACAGGAGCTCCTACGAGCAGTACTTC; CDR3aa: CAIKGGEKDRSSYEQYF; abundance: .; d_gene: TRBD1; v_gene: TRBV10-3; j_gene: TRBJ2-7
CDR3nt: TGTGCCAGCAGCTTTCCCCGCCTTCTTCAGGGGGGGGAATTCTACGAGCAGTACTTC; CDR3aa: CASSFPRLLQGGEFYEQYF; abundance: .; d_gene: .; v_gene: TRBV5-5; j_gene: TRBJ2-7
CDR3nt: TGTGCCAGCAGCCCCCCACTAGCGGGAGTGGAGGAGACCCAGTACTTC; CDR3aa: CASSPPLAGVEETQYF; abundance: .; d_gene: TRBD2; v_gene: TRBV3-1/TRBV3-2; j_gene: TRBJ2-5
CDR3nt: TGTGCCAGCAGCTTAGGGCGGAACTATGGCTACACCTTC; CDR3aa: CASSLGRNYGYTF; abundance: .; d_gene: .; v_gene: TRBV11-2; j_gene: TRBJ1-2
CDR3nt: TGCGCCAGCAGCTGGGAGGGGCGAGAGACCCAGTACTTC; CDR3aa: CASSWEGRETQYF; abundance: .; d_gene: TRBD2; v_gene: TRBV5-1; j_gene: TRBJ2-5
CDR3nt: TGTGCCAGCAGCTGGCTCCCCCGGCAGGGGTTTGGGGAGCAGTACTTC; CDR3aa: CASSWLPRQGFGEQYF; abundance: .; d_gene: .; v_gene: TRBV11-3; j_gene: TRBJ2-7
CDR3nt: TGTGCCAGCAGCCAAGATTCCTGGAACACTGAAGCTTTCTTT; CDR3aa: CASSQDSWNTEAFF; abundance: few; d_gene: .; v_gene: TRBV4-2; j_gene: TRBJ1-1
CDR3nt: TGCGCCAGCAGCCCGGGACAGCTCCAAGAGACCCAGTACTTC; CDR3aa: CASSPGQLQETQYF; abundance: .; d_gene: TRBD1; v_gene: TRBV5-1; j_gene: TRBJ2-5
CDR3nt: TGTGCCAGTACCCTCGGCCCCAGGGAACTTTTTGGCTACACCTTC; CDR3aa: CASTLGPRELFGYTF; abundance: .; d_gene: .; v_gene: TRBV19; j_gene: TRBJ1-2
CDR3nt: TGTGCCAGCTCACCACTTGGGACAGGGAATGAAAAACTGTTTTTT; CDR3aa: CASSPLGTGNEKLFF; abundance: .; d_gene: TRBD1; v_gene: TRBV18; j_gene: TRBJ1-4
CDR3nt: TGTGCCAGCAGTCCCTGGACAGGGAATCAGCCCCAGCATTTT; CDR3aa: CASSPWTGNQPQHF; abundance: .; d_gene: TRBD1; v_gene: TRBV6-5; j_gene: TRBJ1-5
CDR3nt: TGTGCCATCAGTGAGTCCCCCACTGAAGCTTTCTTT; CDR3aa: CAISESPTEAFF; abundance: .; d_gene: .; v_gene: TRBV10-3; j_gene: TRBJ1-1
CDR3nt: TGCGCCAGCAGCGAGGGGGTTAAAAGCGGGAGACCAACAGATACGCAGTATTTT; CDR3aa: CASSEGVKSGRPTDTQYF; abundance: .; d_gene: TRBD2; v_gene: TRBV5-1; j_gene: TRBJ2-3
CDR3nt: TGTGCCAGCAGCCCCACTACTAGCCGGAGCTCCTACGAGCAGTACTTC; CDR3aa: CASSPTTSRSSYEQYF; abundance: .; d_gene: .; v_gene: TRBV5-4; j_gene: TRBJ2-7
CDR3nt: TGTGCCAGCAGTTACGAGGTAGCGGGAGGGCATCAGTATGAGCAGTTCTTC; CDR3aa: CASSYEVAGGHQYEQFF; abundance: few; d_gene: TRBD2; v_gene: TRBV6-2/TRBV6-3; j_gene: TRBJ2-1
CDR3nt: TGCGCCAGCAGGGGACGGACTAGCGCGCAAGAGACCCAGTACTTC; CDR3aa: CASRGRTSAQETQYF; abundance: .; d_gene: TRBD2; v_gene: TRBV5-1; j_gene: TRBJ2-5
CDR3nt: TGCGCCAGCAGCGTGGATCAAGGCCGGGAGCTGTTTTTT; CDR3aa: CASSVDQGRELFF; abundance: .; d_gene: .; v_gene: TRBV5-1; j_gene: TRBJ2-2
CDR3nt: TGTGCCAGCAGGTTGGACAGGTACCACGAGCAGTACTTC; CDR3aa: CASRLDRYHEQYF; abundance: .; d_gene: TRBD1; v_gene: TRBV5-6; j_gene: TRBJ2-7
CDR3nt: TGCGCCAGCAGCTCGGGGGTGGGCACAGATACGCAGTATTTT; CDR3aa: CASSSGVGTDTQYF; abundance: .; d_gene: .; v_gene: TRBV5-1; j_gene: TRBJ2-3
CDR3nt: TGTGCCCACTCCGATAATTCACCCCTCCACTTT; CDR3aa: CAHSDNSPLHF; abundance: few; d_gene: .; v_gene: TRBV6-6; j_gene: TRBJ1-6
CDR3nt: TGCGCCAGCAGTGACCTTCGACAGGCTCACACTGAAGCTTTCTTT; CDR3aa: CASSDLRQAHTEAFF; abundance: .; d_gene: .; v_gene: TRBV10-1; j_gene: TRBJ1-1
CDR3nt: TGCGCCAGCAGCTTCCGGACAGGGATTGCGAGGAATGAGCAGTTCTTC; CDR3aa: CASSFRTGIARNEQFF; abundance: .; d_gene: TRBD1; v_gene: TRBV5-1; j_gene: TRBJ2-1
CDR3nt: TGTGCCAGCAGCTTTCGGGGGCATGGCACGCAAAAAGAAGCTTTCTTT; CDR3aa: CASSFRGHGTQKEAFF; abundance: .; d_gene: .; v_gene: TRBV13; j_gene: TRBJ1-1
CDR3nt: TGTGCCAGCAGTTACGATGAGTCTTGGGAGTTCTTC; CDR3aa: CASSYDESWEFF; abundance: .; d_gene: .; v_gene: TRBV6-5; j_gene: TRBJ2-1
CDR3nt: TGTGCCAGTAGTAGGGAAGGGACCAGCTCCTACACCTTC; CDR3aa: CASSREGTSSYTF; abundance: .; d_gene: .; v_gene: TRBV19; j_gene: TRBJ1-2
CDR3nt: TGTGCCAGCTCATTTTTGGTAGCGGGGGTGAATACGCAGTATTTT; CDR3aa: CASSFLVAGVNTQYF; abundance: .; d_gene: TRBD2; v_gene: TRBV18; j_gene: TRBJ2-3
CDR3nt: TGTGCCAGCAGTTTACGATTGACAGGGTGGGGCTATGGCTACACCTTC; CDR3aa: CASSLRLTGWGYGYTF; abundance: .; d_gene: TRBD1; v_gene: TRBV7-2; j_gene: TRBJ1-2
CDR3nt: TGTGCCAGCAGCTTCGACAGCAATCAGCCCCAGCATTTT; CDR3aa: CASSFDSNQPQHF; abundance: .; d_gene: .; v_gene: TRBV7-2; j_gene: TRBJ1-5
CDR3nt: TGTGCCAGCAGTTCCGGACAGGGACGTAACTATGGCTACACCTTC; CDR3aa: CASSSGQGRNYGYTF; abundance: .; d_gene: TRBD1; v_gene: TRBV28; j_gene: TRBJ1-2
CDR3nt: TGTGCCAGCAGCTTAGACGGACAGGCCGGGTGGGCTTTCTTT; CDR3aa: CASSLDGQAGWAFF; abundance: .; d_gene: TRBD1; v_gene: TRBV11-3; j_gene: TRBJ1-1
CDR3nt: TGTGCCAGCAGAGGACAAGTAGGAGATGGCTACACCTTC; CDR3aa: CASRGQVGDGYTF; abundance: .; d_gene: .; v_gene: TRBV28; j_gene: TRBJ1-2
CDR3nt: TGTGCCAGTACGGCCAGCGGGGGCAACATTCAGTACTTC; CDR3aa: CASTASGGNIQYF; abundance: .; d_gene: TRBD2; v_gene: TRBV19; j_gene: TRBJ2-4
CDR3nt: TGTGCTAGTGGTTTTCTAGCGGGAGGGCCGGGTGAGCAGTTCTTC; CDR3aa: CASGFLAGGPGEQFF; abundance: once; d_gene: TRBD2; v_gene: TRBV12-5; j_gene: TRBJ2-1
CDR3nt: TGTGCCAGCACCCCGCTAGCGGGAAATTACAATGAGCAGTTCTTC; CDR3aa: CASTPLAGNYNEQFF; abundance: .; d_gene: TRBD2; v_gene: TRBV6-5; j_gene: TRBJ2-1
CDR3nt: TGCGCCAGCAGCCCGGGGGGGCGAGGCAATCAGCCCCAGCATTTT; CDR3aa: CASSPGGRGNQPQHF; abundance: .; d_gene: .; v_gene: TRBV5-1; j_gene: TRBJ1-5